This T cell receptor beta chain was found in a study of blood T cell repertoires in COVID-19 (TCRdb year 2020). Turning to the overall study: Samples covering the acute and convalescent phases of COVID-19 were provided by collaborators in the United States, Italy and Spain. Samples were obtained from the ongoing ImmuneRACE study (first 160 participants) and from 1,200 or so subjects provided by 6 global collaborators. A freely available public database, intended as a resource for researchers studying the immune response to SARS-CoV-2, is where the repertoires were released. Nearly every sample came with metadata listing a de-identified subject ID, COVID-19 status, age in years and sex. HLA class I and class II types, where available, came from metadata supplied by the sample provider rather than from assay-based typing. The material from the prospective study consisted of cDNA or gDNA derived from T cells, B-cell-depleted T cells, or PBMCs. The dataset comprised deeply sampled blood TCRbeta repertoires from subjects exposed to, actively infected with, or recovered from COVID-19. The study at large found these results: Clinical and demographic metadata were provided uncurated, with the amount varying by source and participant.

On this clone: What this receptor recognizes is not known. Within one base of it there is no much larger clone, and no base qualities were kept.

Trimming removed 8 bases from V and 2 bases from J; the gene matches leave 6 bases unexplained. The CDR3 measures 14 amino acids from cysteine to phenylalanine. Only the CDR3 DNA is retained, 42 bases long and in frame from the first base. The germline V gene encodes CDR1 MNHEY and CDR2 SVGAGI. One collaborating source in Seattle enrolled patients while the patients were actively infected and followed the patients over time throughout the course of disease. The collaborating institutions used their own protocols to collect whole blood in K2EDTA tubes. Collaborator samples were shipped for TCRbeta analysis as frozen whole blood, isolated PBMCs, or DNA extracted from either sample type. TCRbeta CDR3 regions were amplified from genomic DNA by means of the immunoSEQ Assay, a bias-controlled multiplex PCR. In the authors' own workflow: The number of nucleated cells in each sample was estimated from the amplification of reference gene primers within the assay. To quantify the absolute abundance of each unique TCRbeta CDR3 rearrangement, sequence reads were collapsed and filtered. Productive Simpson clonality was computed per sample as the square root of Simpson's diversity index over productive rearrangements. Imported from immuneACCESS, the table was reduced by TCRdb to in-frame sequences with V and J called. These copies leave out some clones; in studies compared against another copy, an unresolved V gene accounts for under half, and the cause of the remainder is not known. The DNA was the basis for D and trimming; V, J and clone size are from that table. This sample gives 150,000 to 200,000 clones in total; approximately 90% of them show up just once. The ten largest clones represent approximately 12% of the sample.

The receptor was isolated from an older woman with COVID-19, enrolled during active disease. The sequencing sample was made of peripheral blood. The rearranged chain carries TRBV6-5 and TRBJ1-3, with 7 junctional bases fitting TRBD1. The CDR3: CASGTQGPGNTIYF. The DNA is as follows: TGTGCCAGCGGCACACAGGGGCCTGGAAACACCATATATTTT.